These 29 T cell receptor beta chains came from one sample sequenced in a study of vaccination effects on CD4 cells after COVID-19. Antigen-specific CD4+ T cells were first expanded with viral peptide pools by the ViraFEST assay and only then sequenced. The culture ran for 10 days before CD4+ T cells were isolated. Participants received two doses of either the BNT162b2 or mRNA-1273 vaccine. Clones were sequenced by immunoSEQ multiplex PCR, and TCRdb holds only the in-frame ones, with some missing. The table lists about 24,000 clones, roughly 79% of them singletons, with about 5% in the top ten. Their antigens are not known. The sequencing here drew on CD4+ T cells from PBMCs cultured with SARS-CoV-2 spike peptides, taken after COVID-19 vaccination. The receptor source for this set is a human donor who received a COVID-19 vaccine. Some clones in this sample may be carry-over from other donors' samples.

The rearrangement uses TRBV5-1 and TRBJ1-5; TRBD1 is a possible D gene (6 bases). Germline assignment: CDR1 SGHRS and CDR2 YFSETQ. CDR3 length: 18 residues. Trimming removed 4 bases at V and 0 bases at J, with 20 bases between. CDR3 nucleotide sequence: TGCGCCAGCAGCCCAGGACAGACGGAACTATATAGCAATCAGCCCCAGCATTTT. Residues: CASSPGQTELYSNQPQHF.

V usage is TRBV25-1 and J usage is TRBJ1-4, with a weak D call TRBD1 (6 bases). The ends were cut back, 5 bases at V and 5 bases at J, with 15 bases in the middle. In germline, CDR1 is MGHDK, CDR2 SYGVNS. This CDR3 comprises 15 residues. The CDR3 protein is CASSFAEGGNEKLFF. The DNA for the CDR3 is TGTGCCAGCAGTTTCGCGGAAGGGGGAAATGAAAAACTGTTTTTT. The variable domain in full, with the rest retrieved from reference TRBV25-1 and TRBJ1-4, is EADIYQTPRYLVIGTGKKITLECSQTMGHDKMYWYQQDPGMELHLIHYSYGVNSTEKGDLSSESTVSRIRTEHFPLTLESARPSHTSQYLCASSFAEGGNEKLFFGSGTQLSVL.

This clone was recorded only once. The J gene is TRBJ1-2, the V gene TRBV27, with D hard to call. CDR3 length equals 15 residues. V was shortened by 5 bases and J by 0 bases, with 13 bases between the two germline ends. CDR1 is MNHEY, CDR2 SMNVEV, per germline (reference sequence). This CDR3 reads CASSPRMGANYGYTF. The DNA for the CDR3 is TGTGCCAGCAGTCCAAGGATGGGCGCTAACTATGGCTACACCTTC.

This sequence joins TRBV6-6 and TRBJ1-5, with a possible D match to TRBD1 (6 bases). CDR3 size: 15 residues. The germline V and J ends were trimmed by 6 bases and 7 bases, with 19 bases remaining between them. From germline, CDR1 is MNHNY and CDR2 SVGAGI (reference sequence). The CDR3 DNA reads TGTGCCAGCAGCCCACAGGGAGGGGTTGGGCAGCCCCAGCATTTT. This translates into CASSPQGGVGQPQHF.

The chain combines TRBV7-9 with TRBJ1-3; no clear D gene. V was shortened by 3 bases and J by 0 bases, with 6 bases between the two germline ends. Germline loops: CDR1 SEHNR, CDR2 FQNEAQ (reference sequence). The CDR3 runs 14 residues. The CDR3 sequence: CASSLGFSGNTIYF. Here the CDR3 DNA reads TGTGCCAGCAGCTTGGGCTTCTCTGGAAACACCATATATTTT.

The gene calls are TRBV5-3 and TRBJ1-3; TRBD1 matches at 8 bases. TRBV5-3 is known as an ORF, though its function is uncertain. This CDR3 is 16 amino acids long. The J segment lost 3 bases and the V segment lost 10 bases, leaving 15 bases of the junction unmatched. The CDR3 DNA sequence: TGTGCCTCCCCCCGGGACAGGCACCTTGATGGAAACACCATATATTTT. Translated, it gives CASPRDRHLDGNTIYF.

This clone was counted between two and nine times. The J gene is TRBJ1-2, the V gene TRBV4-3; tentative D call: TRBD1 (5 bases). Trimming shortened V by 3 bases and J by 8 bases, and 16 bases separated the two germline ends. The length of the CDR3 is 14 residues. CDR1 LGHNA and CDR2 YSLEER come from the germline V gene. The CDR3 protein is CASSHRQRGQGYTF. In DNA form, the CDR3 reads TGCGCCAGCAGCCATCGACAGCGAGGTCAGGGCTACACCTTC.

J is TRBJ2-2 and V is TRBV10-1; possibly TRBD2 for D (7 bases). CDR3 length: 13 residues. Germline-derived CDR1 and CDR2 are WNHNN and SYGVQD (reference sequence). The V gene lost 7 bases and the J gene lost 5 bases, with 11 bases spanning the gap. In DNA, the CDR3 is TGCGCCAGCAAGGGGGGGAGGACCGGGGAGCTGTTTTTT. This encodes CASKGGRTGELFF.

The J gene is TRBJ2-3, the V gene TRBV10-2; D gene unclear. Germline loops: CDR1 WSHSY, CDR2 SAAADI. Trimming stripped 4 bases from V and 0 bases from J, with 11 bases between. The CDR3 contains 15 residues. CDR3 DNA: TGCGCCAGCAGTGTACTGGCGACTAGCACAGATACGCAGTATTTT. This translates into CASSVLATSTDTQYF.

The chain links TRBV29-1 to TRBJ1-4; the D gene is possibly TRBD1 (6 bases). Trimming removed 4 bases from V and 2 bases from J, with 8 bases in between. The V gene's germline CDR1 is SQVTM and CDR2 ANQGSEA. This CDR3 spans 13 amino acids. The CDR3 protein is CSVARGTNEKLFF. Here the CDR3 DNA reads TGCAGCGTTGCCAGGGGCACTAATGAAAAACTGTTTTTT.

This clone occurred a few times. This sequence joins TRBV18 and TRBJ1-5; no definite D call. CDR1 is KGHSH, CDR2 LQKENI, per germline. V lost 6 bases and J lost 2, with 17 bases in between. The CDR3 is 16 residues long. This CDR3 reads CASSLRPPEGNQPQHF. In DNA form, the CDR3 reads TGTGCCAGCTCCCTGAGACCTCCGGAGGGCAATCAGCCCCAGCATTTT.

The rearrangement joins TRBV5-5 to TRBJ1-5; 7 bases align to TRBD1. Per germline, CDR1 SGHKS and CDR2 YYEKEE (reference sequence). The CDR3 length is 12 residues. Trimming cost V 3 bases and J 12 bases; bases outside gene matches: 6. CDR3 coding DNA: TGTGCCAGCAGCTCCAAGACAGGGAACCAGCATTTT. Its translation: CASSSKTGNQHF.

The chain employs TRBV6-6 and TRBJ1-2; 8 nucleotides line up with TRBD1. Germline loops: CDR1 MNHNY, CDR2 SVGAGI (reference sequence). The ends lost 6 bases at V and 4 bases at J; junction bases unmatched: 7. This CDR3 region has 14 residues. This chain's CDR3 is CASRPGTGLYGYTF. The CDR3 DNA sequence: TGTGCCAGCAGGCCCGGGACAGGACTCTATGGCTACACCTTC.

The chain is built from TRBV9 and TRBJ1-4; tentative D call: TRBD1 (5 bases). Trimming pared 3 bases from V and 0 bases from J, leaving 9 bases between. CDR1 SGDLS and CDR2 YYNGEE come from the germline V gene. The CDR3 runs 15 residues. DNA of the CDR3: TGTGCCAGCAGCGAGGGACCTGCAACTAATGAAAAACTGTTTTTT. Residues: CASSEGPATNEKLFF. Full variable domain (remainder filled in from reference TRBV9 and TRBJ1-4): DSGVTQTPKHLITATGQRVTLRCSPRSGDLSVYWYQQSLDQGLQFLIQYYNGEERAKGNILERFSAQQFPDLHSELNLSSLELGDSALYFCASSEGPATNEKLFFGSGTQLSVL.

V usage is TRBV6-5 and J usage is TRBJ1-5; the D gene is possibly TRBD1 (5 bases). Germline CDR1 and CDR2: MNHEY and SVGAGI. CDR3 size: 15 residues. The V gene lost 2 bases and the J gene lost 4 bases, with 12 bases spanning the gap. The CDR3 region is CASSYMGHGNQPQHF. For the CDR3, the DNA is TGTGCCAGCAGTTACATGGGGCATGGTAATCAGCCCCAGCATTTT.

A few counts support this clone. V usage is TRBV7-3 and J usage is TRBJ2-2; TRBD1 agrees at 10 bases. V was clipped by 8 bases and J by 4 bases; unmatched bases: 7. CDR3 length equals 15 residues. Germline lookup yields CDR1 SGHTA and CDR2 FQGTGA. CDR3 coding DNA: TGTGCCAGCGGCGTGACAGGGGGCGGCACCGGGGAGCTGTTTTTT. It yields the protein CASGVTGGGTGELFF.

The CDR3: CSVRGRGEKLFF. The CDR3 nucleotides read TGCAGCGTCAGGGGGCGAGGGGAAAAACTGTTTTTT. The gene calls are TRBV29-1 and TRBJ1-4; 8 bases match TRBD1. CDR1 and CDR2 from the germline V gene are SQVTM and ANQGSEA. This CDR3 is built from 12 residues. The V and J ends lost 6 bases and 8 bases, in that order; junction bases with no gene match: 5.

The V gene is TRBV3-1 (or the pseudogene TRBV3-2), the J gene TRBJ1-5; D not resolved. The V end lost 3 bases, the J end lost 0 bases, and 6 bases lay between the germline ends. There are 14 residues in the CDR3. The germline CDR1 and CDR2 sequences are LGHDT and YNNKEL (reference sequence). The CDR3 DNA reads TGTGCCAGCAGCCACGGGGTTAGCAATCAGCCCCAGCATTTT. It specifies CASSHGVSNQPQHF.

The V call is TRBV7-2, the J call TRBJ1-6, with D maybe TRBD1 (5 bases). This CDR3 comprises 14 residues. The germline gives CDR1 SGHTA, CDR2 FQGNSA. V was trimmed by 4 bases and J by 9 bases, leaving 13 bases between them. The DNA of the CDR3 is TGTGCCAGCAGCTCGTCCGGGGCAGCTTCACCCCTCCACTTT. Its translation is CASSSSGAASPLHF.

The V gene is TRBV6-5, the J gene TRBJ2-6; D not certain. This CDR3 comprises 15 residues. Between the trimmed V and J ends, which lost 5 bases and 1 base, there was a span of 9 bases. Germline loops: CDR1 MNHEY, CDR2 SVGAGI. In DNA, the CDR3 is TGTGCCAGCAGTCTCAGAATATCTGGGGCCAACGTCCTGACTTTC. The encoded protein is CASSLRISGANVLTF.

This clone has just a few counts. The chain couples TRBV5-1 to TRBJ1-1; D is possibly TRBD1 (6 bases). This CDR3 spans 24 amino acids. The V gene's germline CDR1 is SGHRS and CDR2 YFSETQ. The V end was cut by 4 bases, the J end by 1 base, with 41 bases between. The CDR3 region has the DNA TGCGCCAGCAGCCACCCGTCAGGGGACCTAAAATCTATTGGCTTAGAGTGGAAGAACACTGAAGCTTTCTTT. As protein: CASSHPSGDLKSIGLEWKNTEAFF.

This CDR3 is CATRGGAYTDTQYF. In nucleotides, the CDR3 is TGTGCCACCAGAGGAGGAGCTTACACAGATACGCAGTATTTT. V and J are TRBV24-1 and TRBJ2-3; D possibly corresponds to TRBD2 (5 bases). The CDR3 has 14 residues. Trimming shortened V by 7 bases and J by 2 bases, and 12 bases separated the two germline ends. Germline V gives CDR1 KGHDR, CDR2 SFDVKD.

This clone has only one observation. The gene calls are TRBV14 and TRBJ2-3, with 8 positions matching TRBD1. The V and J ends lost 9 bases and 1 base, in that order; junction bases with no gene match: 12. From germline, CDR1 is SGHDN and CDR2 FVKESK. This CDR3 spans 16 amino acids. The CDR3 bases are TGTGCCAGTTCGTACCAAACAGGGGGAGGCACAGATACGCAGTATTTT. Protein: CASSYQTGGGTDTQYF.

CDR3 protein: CASSTGTGIGGNEKLFF. The CDR3 DNA reads TGCGCCAGCAGCACCGGGACAGGAATTGGGGGTAATGAAAAACTGTTTTTT. The chain carries TRBV5-1 and TRBJ1-4, with 8 nucleotides matching TRBD1. V lost 4 bases, J lost 4 bases, and 12 bases stayed unmatched. Germline CDR1 and CDR2: SGHRS and YFSETQ. This CDR3 region has 17 residues.

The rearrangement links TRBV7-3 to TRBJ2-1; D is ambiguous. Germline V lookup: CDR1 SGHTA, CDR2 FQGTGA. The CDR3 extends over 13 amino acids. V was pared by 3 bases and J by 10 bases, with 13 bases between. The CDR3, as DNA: TGTGCCAGCAGCTTTGCCGGTTCTATAGAGCAGTTCTTC. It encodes CASSFAGSIEQFF. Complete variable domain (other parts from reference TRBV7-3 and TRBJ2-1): GAGVSQTPSNKVTEKGKYVELRCDPISGHTALYWYRQSLGQGPEFLIYFQGTGAADDSGLPNDRFFAVRPEGSVSTLKIQRTERGDSAVYLCASSFAGSIEQFFGPGTRLTVL.

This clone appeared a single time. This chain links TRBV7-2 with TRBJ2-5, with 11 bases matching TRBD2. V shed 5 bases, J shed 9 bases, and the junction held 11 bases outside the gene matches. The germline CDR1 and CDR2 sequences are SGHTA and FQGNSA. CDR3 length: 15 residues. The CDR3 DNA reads TGTGCCAGCAGCCTTGGGACTAGCGGAGAGGGGGCCCAGTACTTC. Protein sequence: CASSLGTSGEGAQYF. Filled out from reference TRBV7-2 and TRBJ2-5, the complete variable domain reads GAGVSQSPSNKVTEKGKDVELRCDPISGHTALYWYRQSLGQGLEFLIYFQGNSAPDKSGLPSDRFSAERTGGSVSTLTIQRTQQEDSAVYLCASSLGTSGEGAQYFGPGTRLLVL.

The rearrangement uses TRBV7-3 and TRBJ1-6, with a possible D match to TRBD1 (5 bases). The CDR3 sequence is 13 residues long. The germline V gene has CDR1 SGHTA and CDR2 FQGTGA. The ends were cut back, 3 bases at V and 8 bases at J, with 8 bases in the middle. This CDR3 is CASSFGGDSPLHF. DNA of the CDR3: TGTGCCAGCAGCTTCGGGGGGGATTCACCCCTCCACTTT.

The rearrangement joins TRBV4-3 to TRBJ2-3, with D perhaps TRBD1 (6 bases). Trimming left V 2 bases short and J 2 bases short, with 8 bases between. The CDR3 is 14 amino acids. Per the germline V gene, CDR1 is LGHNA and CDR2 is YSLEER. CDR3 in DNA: TGCGCCAGCAGCCAAACAGGGATCACAGATACGCAGTATTTT. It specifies CASSQTGITDTQYF.

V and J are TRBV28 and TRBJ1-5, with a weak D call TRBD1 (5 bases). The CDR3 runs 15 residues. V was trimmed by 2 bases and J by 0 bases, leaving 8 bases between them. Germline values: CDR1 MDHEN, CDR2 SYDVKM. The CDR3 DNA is TGTGCCAGCAGTTTAGGCGGGGGTAGCAATCAGCCCCAGCATTTT. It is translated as CASSLGGGSNQPQHF.